A selection of T cell receptor beta chains follows, all from one sample in a study of blood T cell repertoires in COVID-19. Libraries were prepared by immunoSEQ multiplex PCR; TCRdb keeps only in-frame clonotypes and omits some of them. Among some 320,000 clones, approximately 87% were seen once, and the ten largest hold less than 9.5%. The sequencing sample was made of peripheral blood. All receptors derive from a woman aged 50 to 65 who had recovered from COVID-19. The CDR3 runs from the conserved cysteine through the conserved F or W.

>TRBV2|TRBJ2-5
CASDQGTTETQYF
>TRBV19|TRBJ1-5
CASTQDRGGNQPQHF
>TRBV6-5|TRBJ2-3
CASRPREASTDTQYF
>TRBV23-1|TRBJ1-1
CASSQKGMAASHEAFF
>TRBV4-3|TRBJ2-1
CASSDSYEQFF
>TRBV4-3|TRBJ1-1
CASSQELRIGGEAFF
>TRBV7-2|TRBJ1-3
CASSRLSQGPIYF
>TRBV20-1|TRBJ2-1
CSASPGLAGGRFF
>TRBV19|TRBJ2-5
CASRRTGYSETQYF
>TRBV6-2/TRBV6-3|TRBJ1-2
CASSYREGAGYTF
>TRBV7-2|TRBJ1-1
CASSLAPGMNTEAFF
>TRBV6-5|TRBJ1-2
CASSRTGTISYGYTF
>TRBV29-1|TRBJ1-2
CSALTPRGVGYTF
>TRBV18|TRBJ2-2
CASSLTSRNTGELFF
>TRBV4-1|TRBJ1-1
CASSRLLVGLGSTEAFF
>TRBV30|TRBJ2-5
CAWSGLAGPYYF
>TRBV5-1|TRBJ2-7
CASSYSSGGPYEQYF
>TRBV6-5|TRBJ2-5
CASSWGGVQETQYF
>TRBV3-1/TRBV3-2|TRBJ2-5
CASSQDPGGRVREETQYF
>TRBV7-9|TRBJ2-3
CASSSGHGRDTQYF
>TRBV7-2|TRBJ2-5
CASSLVSSQETQYF
>TRBV28|TRBJ2-2
CASSGQDLTGELFF
>TRBV7-9|TRBJ2-2
CASSGQTTGELFF
>TRBV28|TRBJ1-1
CASSLGRVFAEAFF
>TRBV18|TRBJ2-1
CASSQGTSGYNEQFF
>TRBV5-5|TRBJ2-7
CASSLLGQAAYEQYF
>TRBV4-3|TRBJ2-7
CASSQDPGGEQYF
>TRBV7-2|TRBJ2-5
CASTQSGFQETQYF
>TRBV10-3|TRBJ2-1
CAISETSSAEQFF
>TRBV28|TRBJ1-5
CASSPLDRYNQPQHF
>TRBV18|TRBJ1-1
CASSTARAGGTEAFF
>TRBV6-5|TRBJ1-6
CASRYTGSNSPLHF
>TRBV6-1|TRBJ2-1
CASSETRTYYNEQFF
>TRBV27|TRBJ2-3
CASSLRGPDTQYF
>TRBV18|TRBJ2-3
CASSDGQGRTDTQYF
>TRBV5-1|TRBJ1-2
CASSLDRGYGYTF
>TRBV28|TRBJ2-3
CASQIEADTQYF
>TRBV14|TRBJ2-7
CASSGQGHEQYF
>TRBV6-5|TRBJ1-1
CASSFSIRVNTEAFF
>TRBV7-2|TRBJ2-5
CASSLVASGRAGETQYF
>TRBV5-1|TRBJ1-1
CASSLRQQNTEAFF